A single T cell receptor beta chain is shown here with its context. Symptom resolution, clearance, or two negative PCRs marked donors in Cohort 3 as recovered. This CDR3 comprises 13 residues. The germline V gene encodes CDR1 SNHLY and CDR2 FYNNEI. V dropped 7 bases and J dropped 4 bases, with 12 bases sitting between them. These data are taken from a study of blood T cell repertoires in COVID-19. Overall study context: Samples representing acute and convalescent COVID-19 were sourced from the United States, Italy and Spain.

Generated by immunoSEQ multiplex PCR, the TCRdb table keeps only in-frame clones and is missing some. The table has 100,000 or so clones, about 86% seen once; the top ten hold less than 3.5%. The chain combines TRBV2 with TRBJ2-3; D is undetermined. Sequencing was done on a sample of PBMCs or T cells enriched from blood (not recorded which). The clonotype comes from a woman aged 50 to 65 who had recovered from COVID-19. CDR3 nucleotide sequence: TGTGCCAGCACGAAGTGGGCACCAGATACGCAGTATTTT. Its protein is CASTKWAPDTQYF.